Following are 8 T cell receptor beta chains from one sample sequenced in a study of blood T cells in healthy people across ages. Primed by a sample-barcoded 5' primer and a J-beta primer mix, a second PCR proceeded for about 6 to 11 cycles. TCRdb recomputed calls from the 5' RACE reads with MiXCR, one row per CDR3 protein. The sample has some 920,000 distinct CDR3 sequences, roughly 51% seen once. Sequencing was performed on blood. The receptors derive from a woman aged 60-70 years in good health.

The rearrangement links TRBV7-9 to TRBJ2-3, with 7 bases matching TRBD2. Germline CDR1 and CDR2: SEHNR and FQNEAQ (reference sequence). J gave up 0 bases and V 5 bases, and 8 bases lay outside the gene matches. The CDR3 extends over 16 amino acids. CDR3 region: CASSADLADSTDTQYF. CDR3 DNA sequence: TGTGCCAGCAGCGCAGATCTAGCGGATAGCACAGATACGCAGTATTTT. The complete variable domain, with remaining parts taken from reference TRBV7-9 and TRBJ2-3, reads DTGVSQNPRHKITKRGQNVTFRCDPISEHNRLYWYRQTLGQGPEFLTYFQNEAQLEKSRLLSDRFSAERPKGSFSTLEIQRTEQGDSAMYLCASSADLADSTDTQYFGPGTRLTVL.

This clonotype was counted a few times. The chain recombines TRBV18 with TRBJ2-1; the match to TRBD2 covers 10 bases. Germline V CDR1 and CDR2: KGHSH, LQKENI. The V and J ends lost 6 bases and 5 bases, in that order; junction bases with no gene match: 7. The CDR3 totals 15 residues. CDR3 amino acids: CASSKTGTSDNEQFF. The CDR3 DNA reads as TGTGCCAGCTCCAAGACCGGGACTAGCGACAATGAGCAGTTCTTC.

This clonotype showed up many times. The rearrangement links TRBV4-1 to TRBJ2-7; 9 nucleotides align to TRBD2. V was clipped by 2 bases and J by 0 bases; unmatched bases: 8. This CDR3 contains 17 residues. CDR1 and CDR2 from the germline V gene are MGHRA and YSYEKL. CDR3 protein: CASSQPGTSLGSYEQYF. The CDR3 nucleotides are TGCGCCAGCAGCCAACCGGGGACTAGCTTGGGCTCCTACGAGCAGTACTTC.

This chain joins TRBV28 and TRBJ1-5, with D uncertain. V was cut by 4 bases and J by 0 bases, with 10 bases left in between. The CDR3 totals 15 residues. Germline V gene lookup returns CDR1 MDHEN and CDR2 SYDVKM. CDR3 DNA: TGTGCCAGCAGTTCACAGCGATATAGCAATCAGCCCCAGCATTTT. It yields the protein CASSSQRYSNQPQHF.

The J gene is TRBJ2-3, the V gene TRBV5-1; D not certain. V was trimmed by 4 bases and J by 2 bases, leaving 20 bases between them. CDR3 length: 17 residues. Germline V CDR1 and CDR2: SGHRS, YFSETQ. In DNA, the CDR3 is TGCGCCAGCAGCCCTCTCGGCCGGTCGGGCCTCACAGATACGCAGTATTTT. Amino acids: CASSPLGRSGLTDTQYF.

The chain uses TRBV20-1 and TRBJ2-1; the match to TRBD2 covers 10 bases. The end of the DNA is better explained by TRBJ2-7, so the J call may be wrong. This CDR3 region has 13 residues. Germline lookup yields CDR1 DFQATT and CDR2 SNEGSKA (reference sequence). The CDR3: CSAPLAGDYEQYF. CDR3 DNA: TGCAGTGCCCCGCTAGCGGGAGATTACGAGCAGTACTTC.

This clonotype has just a few counts. The gene calls are TRBV7-3 and TRBJ2-3, with D hard to call. V was pared by 5 bases and J by 5 bases, with 11 bases between. Per germline, CDR1 SGHTA and CDR2 FQGTGA. This CDR3 comprises 13 residues. The CDR3 DNA follows: TGTGCCAGCAGCCCGCAATATGGAGATACGCAGTATTTT. This sequence encodes CASSPQYGDTQYF.

This clonotype came up a few times. V gene TRBV29-1 combines with J gene TRBJ2-1; D is ambiguous. The CDR3 sequence is 10 residues long. The V gene lost 8 bases and the J gene lost 12 bases, with 14 bases spanning the gap. CDR1 and CDR2 (germline): SQVTM, ANQGSEA. CDR3 residues: CSPYTVGQFF. The DNA for the CDR3 is TGCAGCCCTTACACAGTAGGGCAGTTCTTC.